Presented here are 27 T cell receptor beta chains from one specimen sequenced in a study of CD8+CD57+ T cells in acquired aplastic anemia. It was patients with CD8+CD57+ cell expansion by flow cytometry who were chosen for sequencing. Genomic DNA, the template, was used for profiling of the TCR beta VDJ and CDR3. TCRdb analysed the reads with MiXCR anew, one entry per CDR3 protein. The profile covers about 200,000 distinct CDR3 sequences, with approximately 65% appearing a single time and under 60% taken by the ten largest. The sequenced sample was sorted CD4+, CD8+, or CD8+CD57+ T cells (not recorded which) from PBMCs. These receptors were obtained from a human donor with aplastic anemia.

The genes are TRBV10-3 and TRBJ2-2; D gene ambiguous. V was pared by 4 bases and J by 3 bases, with 6 bases between. The germline V gene has CDR1 ENHRY and CDR2 SYGVKD. The CDR3 contains 13 residues. Here the CDR3 reads CAISVSDTGELFF. In DNA form, the CDR3 reads TGTGCCATCAGTGTGTCGGACACCGGGGAGCTGTTTTTT.

This clonotype was recorded only once. The chain combines TRBV15 with TRBJ2-4; 8 bases are shared with TRBD1. Germline V gene sequence: CDR1 LNHNV, CDR2 YYDKDF (reference sequence). The CDR3 is 15 residues long. V was clipped by 5 bases and J by 1 base; unmatched bases: 4. The DNA for the CDR3 is TGTGCCACCAGCGCGCGGACAGGGGCCAAAAACATTCAGTACTTC. The encoded protein is CATSARTGAKNIQYF.

V usage is TRBV7-2 and J usage is TRBJ2-7, with 10 positions matching TRBD1. Looked up from germline, CDR1 is SGHTA and CDR2 is FQGNSA. Losses at the gene ends were 5 bases for V and 7 bases for J; bases not matched to a gene: 8. This CDR3 comprises 14 residues. The CDR3 DNA reads TGTGCCAGCAGCAACCGACAGGGGGCGCGGGAGCAGTACTTC. The encoded protein is CASSNRQGAREQYF.

This chain joins TRBV19 and TRBJ1-6; D possibly corresponds to TRBD1 (5 bases). V was pared by 5 bases and J by 8 bases, with 13 bases between. CDR1 is LNHDA and CDR2 is SQIVND in the germline V gene (reference sequence). The CDR3 spans 14 residues. The CDR3 DNA follows: TGTGCCAGTAGTTGGGAGGCGGGGGATTCACCCCTCCACTTT. The encoded protein is CASSWEAGDSPLHF. The full variable domain, completed using reference TRBV19 and TRBJ1-6, is DGGITQSPKYLFRKEGQNVTLSCEQNLNHDAMYWYRQDPGQGLRLIYYSQIVNDFQKGDIAEGYSVSREKKESFPLTVTSAQKNPTAFYLCASSWEAGDSPLHFGNGTRLTVT.

The chain couples TRBV20-1 to TRBJ2-5; TRBD2 might be the D (6 bases). V was shortened by 3 bases and J by 5 bases, with 13 bases between the two germline ends. Germline assignment: CDR1 DFQATT and CDR2 SNEGSKA (reference sequence). The CDR3 runs 13 residues. This CDR3 is CSARTGSLETQYF. DNA for the CDR3: TGCAGTGCTAGGACCGGGAGCCTGGAGACCCAGTACTTC.

This clonotype was seen more than once but under ten times. The CDR3 DNA reads as TGTGCCACCAGCAGACTACTAGAGGGAGCCGGGGAGCTGTTTTTT. Translated, it gives CATSRLLEGAGELFF. The chain couples TRBV15 to TRBJ2-2, with D perhaps matching TRBD2 (5 bases). V was shortened by 2 bases and J by 6 bases, with 13 bases between the two germline ends. The CDR3 loop spans 15 amino acids. CDR1 is LNHNV, CDR2 YYDKDF, per germline (reference sequence).

This clonotype showed up just a few times. The chain carries TRBV15 and TRBJ1-4, with a possible D match to TRBD1 (5 bases). With 2 bases removed from V and 8 bases from J, the gap between germline ends came to 18 bases. Germline CDR1 is LNHNV and CDR2 is YYDKDF (reference sequence). This CDR3 is built from 16 residues. CDR3 amino acids: CATSRTRWQGGEKLFF. The CDR3 DNA reads TGTGCCACCAGCAGAACAAGATGGCAGGGTGGAGAAAAACTGTTTTTT.

The chain combines TRBV7-9 with TRBJ1-2; no clear D gene. Trimming stripped 4 bases from V and 3 bases from J, with 24 bases between. CDR1 and CDR2 from the germline V gene are SEHNR and FQNEAQ (reference sequence). The CDR3 loop spans 18 amino acids. CDR3 residues: CASSSTDDLPQVYYGYTF. In DNA, the CDR3 is TGTGCCAGCAGCTCAACGGATGACCTACCGCAAGTTTACTATGGCTACACCTTC.

The rearrangement links TRBV10-3 to TRBJ2-7; 9 positions match TRBD1. The ends lost 3 bases at V and 4 bases at J; junction bases unmatched: 4. CDR3 size: 14 residues. Germline assignment: CDR1 ENHRY and CDR2 SYGVKD. CDR3 nucleotides: TGTGCCATCAGTGAACCGGGACAGGGTTACGAGCAGTACTTC. Translated: CAISEPGQGYEQYF.

This clonotype has at least ten counts. This chain links TRBV7-9 with TRBJ2-7; 9 bases map to TRBD2. The CDR3 covers 15 residues. Per the germline V gene, CDR1 is SEHNR and CDR2 is FQNEAQ (reference sequence). Unmatched junction bases numbered 4, after V lost 4 bases and J lost 0 bases. The CDR3: CASSSSGGFSYEQYF. For the CDR3, the DNA is TGTGCCAGCAGCTCAAGCGGGGGGTTCTCCTACGAGCAGTACTTC.

The chain links TRBV6-1 to TRBJ2-1; possible D gene TRBD2, 5 bases. In germline, CDR1 is MNHNS, CDR2 SASEGT. The CDR3 runs 17 residues. V gave up 4 bases and J gave up 0 bases, with 16 bases separating them. The CDR3 nucleotides read TGTGCCAGCAGTGTACTAGACGCCTTAATCTCCTACAATGAGCAGTTCTTC. It specifies CASSVLDALISYNEQFF.

This clonotype has a single count. The CDR3 carries no conserved terminal phenylalanine or tryptophan, so it likely arises from a read error. The limits of the CDR3 on the DNA are not certain, so only TCRdb's listed CDR3 is given. This chain joins TRBV7-2 and TRBJ2-5. The CDR3 spans 8 residues, counting both ends. The V gene's germline CDR1 is SGHTA and CDR2 FQGNSA. This chain's CDR3 is CASSLFVG.

This clonotype was counted ten times or more. The rearrangement links TRBV7-9 to TRBJ2-1; 11 bases align to TRBD2. This CDR3 contains 17 residues. The V gene end was trimmed by 1 base and the J gene end by 4 bases; junction bases not matched to a gene: 6. CDR1 is SEHNR, CDR2 FQNEAQ, per germline (reference sequence). The CDR3 nucleotides are TGTGCCAGCAGCTTAGATGGTAGCGGGGGGGCATACAATGAGCAGTTCTTC. Protein sequence: CASSLDGSGGAYNEQFF.

As regards this clonotype: The junction shows a germline mismatch at one end, possibly a read error. The gene calls are TRBV2 and TRBJ2-2, with D possibly called TRBD1 or TRBD2 (6 bases each). Looked up from germline, CDR1 is SNHLY and CDR2 is FYNNEI. The CDR3 has 13 amino acids. Here the CDR3 reads CASGGQNTGELFF. As DNA, the CDR3 is TGTGCCAGCGGGGGGCAGAACACTGGGGAGCTGTTTTTT. The whole variable domain, remainder taken from reference TRBV2 and TRBJ2-2, is EPEVTQTPSHQVTQMGQEVILRCVPISNHLYFYWYRQILGQKVEFLVSFYNNEISEKSEIFDDQFSVERPDGSNFTLKIRSTKLEDSAMYFCASGGQNTGELFFGEGSRLTVL.

This clonotype has just one count. The rearrangement links TRBV6-1 to TRBJ1-6, with D unclear. The CDR3 contains 13 residues. The V end lost 3 bases, the J end lost 14 bases, and 14 bases lay between the germline ends. Germline CDR1 is MNHNS and CDR2 is SASEGT. The CDR3 DNA is TGTGCCAGCAGTGATCAGGCTTACCTAGCCCTCCACTTT. This sequence encodes CASSDQAYLALHF.

The chain employs TRBV20-1 and TRBJ2-1; D is unclear. The CDR3 has 11 residues. Between the trimmed V and J ends, which lost 6 bases and 9 bases, there was a span of 12 bases. Germline CDR1 DFQATT, CDR2 SNEGSKA (reference sequence). The CDR3 DNA follows: TGCAGTGCCCCAGGCGGTACTGAGCAGTTCTTC. Encoded protein: CSAPGGTEQFF.

Only one count was recorded for this clonotype. V is TRBV6-1 and J is TRBJ2-7; tentatively, D is TRBD1 (5 bases). CDR1 and CDR2 (germline): MNHNS, SASEGT. The CDR3 runs to 11 residues. V lost 1 base to trimming and J lost 11 bases, with 9 bases between them. The CDR3 loop reads CASSEGTRKYF. The CDR3 coding sequence is TGTGCCAGCAGTGAAGGGACAAGGAAGTACTTC.

The V call is TRBV2, the J call TRBJ2-2, with 10 bases aligning to TRBD1. Germline lookup yields CDR1 SNHLY and CDR2 FYNNEI. Trimming took 4 bases from V and 7 from J; bases not matched to a gene: 6. This CDR3 region has 15 residues. CDR3 loop: CASSGTGGMGGELFF. CDR3 coding DNA: TGTGCCAGCAGTGGGACAGGGGGAATGGGCGGGGAGCTGTTTTTT.

J is TRBJ1-2 and V is TRBV10-3; the D gene is possibly TRBD1 (6 bases). Deletions cut 0 bases from V and 1 base from J, with 12 bases between. Germline lookup yields CDR1 ENHRY and CDR2 SYGVKD. The CDR3 totals 16 residues. The CDR3 spells CAISESGTLVNYGYTF. CDR3 coding DNA: TGTGCCATCAGTGAGTCCGGGACACTCGTTAACTATGGCTACACCTTC.

Worth noting for this clonotype: A read error may explain this, as a much larger clone is one base away. The gene calls are TRBV5-6 and TRBJ1-3; no definite D call. From germline, CDR1 is SGHDT and CDR2 YYEEEE. The CDR3 consists of 14 residues. Between the trimmed V and J ends, which lost 0 bases and 6 bases, there was a span of 10 bases. The CDR3: CASSLGSTVNTIYF. For the CDR3, the DNA is TGTGCCAGCAGCTTGGGCAGTACTGTAAACACCATATATTTT.

The chain couples TRBV19 to TRBJ2-3, with 9 nucleotides matching TRBD1. This CDR3 has 15 amino acids. Germline values: CDR1 LNHDA, CDR2 SQIVND (reference sequence). J lost 3 bases, V lost 9 bases, and 10 bases had no gene match. The CDR3 bases are TGTGCCAGCTCCACCGGGACAGGGTCAACAGATACGCAGTATTTT. Its protein product is CASSTGTGSTDTQYF.

The genes are TRBV7-3 and TRBJ2-5; TRBD1 or TRBD2 may be the D gene (5 bases each). Between the trimmed V and J ends, which lost 2 bases and 2 bases, there was a span of 12 bases. CDR1 SGHTA and CDR2 FQGTGA come from the germline V gene. The CDR3 spans 15 residues. The CDR3 spells CASSLDGARQETQYF. CDR3 sequence (DNA): TGTGCCAGCAGCTTAGACGGGGCTCGGCAAGAGACCCAGTACTTC.

The chain carries TRBV27 and TRBJ1-6; possible D gene TRBD1, 6 bases. With 5 bases removed from V and 9 bases from J, the gap between germline ends came to 14 bases. This CDR3 contains 14 residues. Per the germline V gene, CDR1 is MNHEY and CDR2 is SMNVEV (reference sequence). CDR3 bases: TGTGCCAGCAGTACTAGGGGGGCGGGTTCACCCCTCCACTTT. Its translation is CASSTRGAGSPLHF.

The rearrangement joins TRBV7-9 to TRBJ2-7; the match to TRBD2 covers 9 bases. The CDR3 extends over 16 amino acids. V shed 2 bases, J shed 2 bases, and the junction held 7 bases outside the gene matches. Germline CDR1 is SEHNR and CDR2 is FQNEAQ (reference sequence). This chain's CDR3 is CASSLLSGRKAYEQYF. The CDR3 DNA is TGTGCCAGCAGCTTATTGAGCGGGAGGAAGGCCTACGAGCAGTACTTC.

This chain uses TRBV25-1 with TRBJ1-5, with TRBD1 matching over 9 bases. The CDR3 sequence is 15 residues long. The germline V gene encodes CDR1 MGHDK and CDR2 SYGVNS. The V segment lost 2 bases and the J segment 3 bases; nucleotides outside the gene matches: 2. CDR3 sequence (DNA): TGTGCCAGCAGTGAAGGGGACAGGGACAATCAGCCCCAGCATTTT. It encodes CASSEGDRDNQPQHF.

The CDR3 spells CASSLTPGDHYGYTF. The CDR3 coding sequence is TGTGCCAGCAGCTTAACTCCGGGGGACCACTATGGCTACACCTTC. V and J are TRBV4-2 and TRBJ1-2; perhaps TRBD1 as D (5 bases). In germline, CDR1 is LGHNA, CDR2 YNFKEQ. The CDR3 has 15 amino acids. V lost 5 bases, J lost 3 bases, and 16 bases lay in between.

This chain uses TRBV24-1 with TRBJ1-5; the D gene is possibly TRBD1 (6 bases). Germline V gene lookup returns CDR1 KGHDR and CDR2 SFDVKD. This CDR3 is 14 amino acids long. V dropped 5 bases and J dropped 1 base, with 8 bases sitting between them. CDR3 residues: CATSGGQSNQPQHF. The CDR3 DNA sequence: TGTGCCACCAGTGGTGGACAGAGCAATCAGCCCCAGCATTTT.